This TCR beta chain derives from a study of T and B cells in COVID-19 patients. Blood genomic DNA input for TRB amplification was about 240-500 ng. BIOMED2 TRB-A/B primer pools were used in multiplex TRB PCR. TCRdb fed the multiplex PCR reads into MiXCR, producing one record per CDR3 protein. The sample records 15,000 to 20,000 distinct CDR3 sequences, just over 35% being singletons. Ten or more counts support this clonotype. The V segment lost 2 bases and the J segment 4 bases; nucleotides outside the gene matches: 2. Per the germline V gene, CDR1 is MRHNA and CDR2 is SNTAGT. The CDR3 runs to 15 residues.

J is TRBJ2-1 and V is TRBV6-4, with 10 bases lining up with TRBD2. The sequence was obtained from a human donor with active COVID-19. Sequenced input: blood. The CDR3 nucleotides are TGTGCCAGCAGTGACGGGACTAGCGAGTACAATGAGCAGTTCTTC. It encodes CASSDGTSEYNEQFF.